The sequence of this T cell receptor beta chain was determined in a study of regulatory T cells in long-lasting Graves disease. Overall study findings and caveats: When disease was persistent, TRBV28, TRBJ1-2 and TRBJ2-5 were the favored segments.

Concerning this clonotype itself: Its specificity is unknown.

Libraries of TCR beta came from iRepertoire HTBI primers plus Arm-PCR of CDR3 regions. Via MiXCR, TCRdb re-called the multiplex PCR reads, giving one row per CDR3 protein. Of about 400,000 distinct CDR3 sequences in the sample, 15% were seen once. Germline CDR1 reads SGHDT; CDR2 reads YYEEEE. This CDR3 is 14 amino acids long. J gave up 3 bases and V 3 bases, and 4 bases lay outside the gene matches. Sample time point: newly diagnosed GD, antithyroid drugs for less than 3 months. Researchers made the TCR library from RNA that was extracted from PBMCs. These data were likewise used in another study, on T cells in Graves' hyperthyroidism and ophthalmopathy. That source adds: Ophthalmopathy was separated from stable hyperthyroidism by a 13 V-J model.

The chain recombines TRBV5-6 with TRBJ2-3; 7 nucleotides line up with TRBD2. Sample: peripheral blood mononuclear cells (PBMCs), taken at new diagnosis, from a patient treated with antithyroid drugs. This receptor was obtained from a woman in her 40s with Graves disease. Here the CDR3 reads CASSSRGVTDTQYF. Here the CDR3 DNA reads TGTGCCAGCAGCTCCCGGGGGGTAACAGATACGCAGTATTTT.